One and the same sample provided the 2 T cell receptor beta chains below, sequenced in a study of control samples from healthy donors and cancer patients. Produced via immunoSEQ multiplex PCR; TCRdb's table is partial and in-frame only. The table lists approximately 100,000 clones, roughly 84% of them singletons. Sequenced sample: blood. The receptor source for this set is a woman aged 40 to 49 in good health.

The CDR3 here is CASSLQGQGAAGYTF. The CDR3 DNA reads TGTGCCAGCAGCTTACAGGGACAGGGGGCGGCTGGCTACACCTTC. The genes are TRBV7-9 and TRBJ1-2; TRBD1 matches at 12 bases. Unmatched junction bases numbered 5, after V lost 2 bases and J lost 7 bases. Germline V CDR1 and CDR2: SEHNR, FQNEAQ (reference sequence). The CDR3 is 15 residues long.

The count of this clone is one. CDR3 in amino acids: CASSYRGVGTEAFF. The CDR3, as DNA: TGCGCCAGCAGCTACAGGGGAGTTGGAACTGAAGCTTTCTTT. This chain joins TRBV5-1 and TRBJ1-1; 7 bases are a match to TRBD1. This CDR3 is 14 amino acids long. Germline V lookup: CDR1 SGHRS, CDR2 YFSETQ. Losses at the gene ends were 3 bases for V and 5 bases for J; bases not matched to a gene: 7.